These 17 T cell receptor beta chains came from one sample sequenced in a study of blood T cell repertoires in COVID-19. Profiled with immunoSEQ multiplex PCR; TCRdb holds only in-frame clones, not every one. The sample includes roughly 220,000 clones, roughly nine tenths seen only once; the top ten take 10%. Material: peripheral blood. These receptors were collected from a woman aged 45-60 years with COVID-19, enrolled during active disease.

This clone was seen a few times. The genes are TRBV7-9 and TRBJ2-7; TRBD1 matches at 7 bases. V dropped 1 base and J dropped 5; count of bases not matched to a gene: 8. Per the germline V gene, CDR1 is SEHNR and CDR2 is FQNEAQ (reference sequence). This CDR3 region has 15 residues. The CDR3 DNA follows: TGTGCCAGCAGCTTAGGAAGGGGGCGGAAAAACGAGCAGTACTTC. Amino acid sequence: CASSLGRGRKNEQYF. The entire variable domain, with the rest obtained from reference TRBV7-9 and TRBJ2-7, is as follows: DTGVSQNPRHKITKRGQNVTFRCDPISEHNRLYWYRQTLGQGPEFLTYFQNEAQLEKSRLLSDRFSAERPKGSFSTLEIQRTEQGDSAMYLCASSLGRGRKNEQYFGPGTRLTVT.

The chain is built from TRBV6-2 or TRBV6-3 and TRBJ1-1; tentative D call: TRBD1 (6 bases). The germline V gene has CDR1 MNHEY and CDR2 SVGEGT. This CDR3 has 18 residues. V was shortened by 1 base and J by 2 bases, with 20 bases between the two germline ends. The CDR3 protein is CASSYYYPSTGTNTEAFF. The CDR3 DNA reads TGTGCCAGCAGTTACTACTATCCGTCCACAGGGACCAACACTGAAGCTTTCTTT.

The genes are TRBV3-1 (or the pseudogene TRBV3-2) and TRBJ2-5; TRBD1 matches at 7 bases. Per germline, CDR1 LGHDT and CDR2 YNNKEL (reference sequence). The trim removed 0 bases at V and 8 bases at J, leaving 9 bases unmatched. The CDR3 spans 15 residues. The CDR3 DNA follows: TGTGCCAGCAGCCAAGATTCCCGGGCAGGGGGTACCCAGTACTTC. Translating it yields CASSQDSRAGGTQYF.

The chain uses TRBV2 and TRBJ1-4; no definite D call. CDR1 is SNHLY, CDR2 FYNNEI, per germline. The V and J ends lost 1 base and 5 bases respectively, with 8 bases between them. This CDR3 contains 14 residues. The CDR3 protein is CASSEGLRNEKLFF. In DNA form, the CDR3 reads TGTGCCAGCAGTGAAGGACTCAGAAATGAAAAACTGTTTTTT.

This chain joins TRBV12-3 or TRBV12-4 and TRBJ1-2, with a tentative D call TRBD1 (6 bases). This CDR3 has 12 residues. Trimming removed 5 bases at V and 6 bases at J, with 10 bases between. The CDR3 nucleotides are TGTGCCAGCAGTGATACAGGGCATGGCTACACCTTC. Its protein is CASSDTGHGYTF.

The chain recombines TRBV11-2 with TRBJ2-7; 11 positions match TRBD2. V shed 5 bases and J 5 bases; nucleotides not matched to a gene: 5. The CDR3 contains 14 residues. CDR1 and CDR2 from the germline V gene are SGHAT and FQNNGV. The CDR3 DNA is TGTGCCAGCAGCCCGGGGACTAGCGGCCACGAGCAGTACGTC. It codes for CASSPGTSGHEQYV.

The chain is built from TRBV7-9 and TRBJ1-4; no clear D. This CDR3 spans 14 amino acids. Germline loops: CDR1 SEHNR, CDR2 FQNEAQ (reference sequence). Trimming left V 3 bases short and J 7 bases short, with 12 bases between. CDR3 loop: CASSFEGISEKLFF. The CDR3, as DNA: TGTGCCAGCAGCTTCGAGGGTATAAGTGAAAAACTGTTTTTT.

Of note for this clone: This sample includes further DNA sequences coding for the same CDR3. CDR3 region: CASSPPSDTQYF. The CDR3, as DNA: TGTGCCAGCAGCCCCCCTTCAGATACGCAGTATTTT. The rearrangement links TRBV7-3 to TRBJ2-3; D remains ambiguous. In germline, CDR1 is SGHTA, CDR2 FQGTGA. CDR3 size: 12 residues. Trimming cost V 5 bases and J 4 bases, with 7 bases left between them.

The V call is TRBV9, the J call TRBJ2-7, with D perhaps TRBD1 (6 bases). The V gene lost 4 bases and the J gene lost 2 bases, with 13 bases spanning the gap. This CDR3 is built from 14 residues. The germline V gene encodes CDR1 SGDLS and CDR2 YYNGEE. For the CDR3, the DNA is TGTGCCAGCAGCCCCCGGACAGAGACCTACGAGCAGTACTTC. Translated, it gives CASSPRTETYEQYF.

The CDR3, as DNA: TGTGCCACGCGGACAGGGTGGGGTTCCGGAGATACGCAGTATTTT. This sequence encodes CATRTGWGSGDTQYF. This chain uses TRBV27 with TRBJ2-3; 8 bases fit TRBD1. V dropped 10 bases and J dropped 5; count of bases not matched to a gene: 14. This CDR3 has 15 amino acids. CDR1 MNHEY and CDR2 SMNVEV come from the germline V gene (reference sequence).

The V call is TRBV29-1, the J call TRBJ1-3; 7 nucleotides agree with TRBD1. J lost 5 bases, V lost 4 bases, and 5 bases had no gene match. The germline V gene encodes CDR1 SQVTM and CDR2 ANQGSEA. This CDR3 contains 13 residues. The CDR3 sequence is CSVGETGRNTIYF. CDR3 nucleotide sequence: TGCAGCGTTGGGGAGACAGGGAGAAACACCATATATTTT.

V is TRBV19 and J is TRBJ2-2, with a tentative D call TRBD1 (6 bases). Germline V gene data show CDR1 as LNHDA and CDR2 as SQIVND (reference sequence). V was trimmed by 5 bases and J by 9 bases, leaving 10 bases between them. CDR3 size: 12 residues. The CDR3, as DNA: TGTGCCAGTAGTCCCCAGGGGCGGGAGCTGTTTTTT. This translates into CASSPQGRELFF.

V gene TRBV12-3 or TRBV12-4 combines with J gene TRBJ2-7; D gene uncertain. CDR3 length equals 13 residues. V was trimmed by 1 base and J by 4 bases, leaving 8 bases between them. CDR3 sequence: CASSLDPNYEQYF. CDR3 sequence (DNA): TGTGCCAGCAGTTTAGACCCTAATTACGAGCAGTACTTC.

This chain's CDR3 is CAISGGAGEAFF. The CDR3 DNA follows: TGTGCCATCAGTGGTGGGGCAGGTGAAGCTTTCTTT. The gene calls are TRBV10-3 and TRBJ1-1, with D tentatively TRBD1 (5 bases). CDR1 and CDR2 (germline): ENHRY, SYGVKD. This CDR3 spans 12 amino acids. Trimming pared 4 bases from V and 7 bases from J, leaving 10 bases between.

This clone was seen only once. The chain uses TRBV3-1 (or the pseudogene TRBV3-2) and TRBJ2-2; 9 bases fit TRBD2. Trimming removed 0 bases from V and 5 bases from J; junction bases left unmatched: 4. The CDR3 sequence is 16 residues long. Germline V CDR1 and CDR2: LGHDT, YNNKEL (reference sequence). The CDR3 sequence is CASSQDGAGGTGELFF. The CDR3 bases are TGTGCCAGCAGCCAAGACGGAGCGGGGGGTACCGGGGAGCTGTTTTTT.

This clone was counted between two and nine times. V gene TRBV7-8 combines with J gene TRBJ1-5, with D tentatively TRBD1 (6 bases). Trimming took 1 base from V and 7 from J, leaving 11 bases between them. The CDR3 has 14 residues. From germline, CDR1 is SGHVS and CDR2 FQNEAQ. The CDR3 spells CASSLGWGRQPQHF. The DNA of the CDR3 is TGTGCCAGCAGCTTAGGGTGGGGGCGCCAGCCCCAGCATTTT.

The chain links TRBV21-1 to TRBJ1-4; the D call of TRBD1 is as the table states it, not checked on the DNA. TRBV21-1 is classified as a pseudogene. The CDR3 runs 18 residues. CDR3 nucleotide sequence: TGTGCCAGCAGCAAAGGAGCAATGTTGGACAGGGTGGTCGAAAAACTGTTTTTT. Protein sequence: CASSKGAMLDRVVEKLFF.